This passage covers 32 T cell receptor beta chains from one sample sequenced in a study of post-analysis software for immune sequencing data. Regarding the study as a whole: About 5 TRBV segments occurring more often in patients than controls included TRBV5-6, TRBV5-1 and TRBV20-1.

For these receptors, no antigen is known. Presence of unique molecular identifiers characterized the TCR beta cDNA libraries. TCRdb ran MiXCR on the PCR reads and lists one entry per CDR3 protein. The table shows hundreds of thousands of distinct CDR3 sequences, with 30% occurring only once. Material: blood. Source of these receptors: a girl between 10 and 17 years old with multiple sclerosis.

This chain links TRBV10-3 with TRBJ2-3; a possible D gene is TRBD1 (6 bases). V was pared by 6 bases and J by 0 bases, with 10 bases between. CDR1 is ENHRY and CDR2 is SYGVKD in the germline V gene. The CDR3 has 14 amino acids. CDR3 protein: CAISWDTSTDTQYF. In DNA form, the CDR3 reads TGTGCCATCAGCTGGGACACGAGCACAGATACGCAGTATTTT.

The chain couples TRBV4-3 to TRBJ1-3; 7 positions match TRBD1. Looked up from germline, CDR1 is LGHNA and CDR2 is YSLEER. The CDR3 runs to 17 residues. Trimming removed 5 bases from V and 2 bases from J; junction bases left unmatched: 12. The CDR3 sequence: CASSVRAGGRPGNTIYF. As DNA, the CDR3 is TGCGCCAGCAGCGTACGTGCAGGGGGTAGACCTGGAAACACCATATATTTT.

This clonotype was detected only a few times. V usage is TRBV4-3 and J usage is TRBJ1-2; unclear D gene. CDR3 length equals 13 residues. Trimming removed 0 bases at V and 7 bases at J, with 9 bases between. Germline loops: CDR1 LGHNA, CDR2 YSLEER. The chain's CDR3 is CASSQERAAGYTF. For the CDR3, the DNA is TGCGCCAGCAGCCAAGAGCGCGCAGCTGGCTACACCTTC.

The chain links TRBV6-1 to TRBJ1-6; D not resolved. CDR3 length equals 15 residues. Trimming left V 6 bases short and J 5 bases short, with 14 bases between. Germline V lookup: CDR1 MNHNS, CDR2 SASEGT. CDR3 protein: CASSAIRGDNSPLHF. The CDR3 coding sequence is TGTGCCAGCAGCGCGATCCGGGGAGATAATTCACCCCTCCACTTT.

This clonotype has more than one count but fewer than ten. The chain has TRBV2 and TRBJ1-4; weak D call: TRBD1 (6 bases). Trimming left V 5 bases short and J 7 bases short, with 23 bases between. CDR3 length: 17 amino acids. The germline gives CDR1 SNHLY, CDR2 FYNNEI. The CDR3 here is CASSRTRQVGLGEKLFF. DNA of the CDR3: TGTGCCAGCAGTCGTACAAGACAGGTCGGTCTTGGTGAAAAACTGTTTTTT.

V and J are TRBV13 and TRBJ2-7, with D unresolved. CDR1 and CDR2 (germline): PRHDT, FYEKMQ (reference sequence). Trimming shortened V by 2 bases and J by 5 bases, and 19 bases separated the two germline ends. The CDR3 consists of 16 residues. The CDR3, as DNA: TGTGCCAGCAGCTTACGGCCGGCGGCTATGTTTGACGAGCAGTACTTC. Protein product: CASSLRPAAMFDEQYF.

This chain links TRBV29-1 with TRBJ1-2; TRBD1 aligns across 7 bases. J gave up 4 bases and V 7 bases, and 9 bases lay outside the gene matches. CDR3 length: 13 residues. From germline, CDR1 is SQVTM and CDR2 ANQGSEA. CDR3 loop: CSADRAGVYGYTF. The CDR3 DNA follows: TGCAGCGCCGACAGGGCCGGGGTCTATGGCTACACCTTC.

Only a few counts were recorded for this clonotype. The chain carries TRBV7-2 and TRBJ2-5; D possibly corresponds to TRBD1 (7 bases). The CDR3 has 14 residues. The germline V and J ends were trimmed by 5 bases and 5 bases, with 15 bases remaining between them. Looked up from germline, CDR1 is SGHTA and CDR2 is FQGNSA. In nucleotides, the CDR3 is TGTGCCAGCAGCCTCCAGGGGGGCAGGGAGACCCAGTACTTC. Its translation: CASSLQGGRETQYF.

This chain connects TRBV6-5 to TRBJ2-7, with a possible D match to TRBD2 (6 bases). The V end lost 2 bases, the J end lost 1 base, and 12 bases lay between the germline ends. CDR3 size: 15 residues. Germline loops: CDR1 MNHEY, CDR2 SVGAGI. The CDR3, as DNA: TGTGCCAGCAGTTACCGGGGGACCATTTCCTACGAGCAGTACTTC. This translates into CASSYRGTISYEQYF.

V and J are TRBV5-1 and TRBJ2-1, with 9 bases identical to TRBD2. The length of the CDR3 is 17 residues. Germline lookup yields CDR1 SGHRS and CDR2 YFSETQ. V dropped 0 bases and J dropped 6; count of bases not matched to a gene: 10. Here the CDR3 reads CASSLGARAGGGNEQFF. The CDR3 nucleotides read TGCGCCAGCAGCTTGGGGGCCCGAGCGGGGGGTGGCAATGAGCAGTTCTTC.

The chain uses TRBV11-1 and TRBJ2-1, with a weak D call TRBD2 (5 bases). V lost 8 bases, J lost 2 bases, and 16 bases lay in between. The CDR3 sequence is 15 residues long. Germline-derived CDR1 and CDR2 are SGHAT and FQDESV (reference sequence). The CDR3 DNA is TGTGCCAGCGGCTATCGCGGGCCGGCCTACAATGAGCAGTTCTTC. As protein: CASGYRGPAYNEQFF. The full variable domain, completed using reference TRBV11-1 and TRBJ2-1, is EAEVAQSPRYKITEKSQAVAFWCDPISGHATLYWYRQILGQGPELLVQFQDESVVDDSQLPKDRFSAERLKGVDSTLKIQPAELGDSAMYLCASGYRGPAYNEQFFGPGTRLTVL.

The J gene is TRBJ2-7, the V gene TRBV6-2 or TRBV6-3, with 8 bases matching TRBD2. Germline-derived CDR1 and CDR2 are MNHEY and SVGEGT. The V and J ends lost 8 bases and 0 bases, in that order; junction bases with no gene match: 6. This CDR3 has 14 residues. The DNA for the CDR3 is TGTGCCAGCTATAGCGGGACAATCTCCTACGAGCAGTACTTC. Translation gives CASYSGTISYEQYF.

In its sample, this clonotype was seen a few times. This rearrangement joins TRBV28 to TRBJ1-1; D uncertain. The CDR3 has 12 amino acids. V lost 8 bases and J 2 bases, leaving 9 bases between the germline ends. In germline, CDR1 is MDHEN, CDR2 SYDVKM. CDR3 sequence: CASRLSNTEAFF. In nucleotides, the CDR3 is TGTGCCAGCCGGCTGTCCAACACTGAAGCTTTCTTT.

This chain joins TRBV12-3 or TRBV12-4 and TRBJ2-5, with D tentatively TRBD2 (5 bases). Matching the DNA end better, TRBJ2-7 makes the J call doubtful. The CDR3 runs 16 residues. CDR3 protein: CASSLAVGVRSYEQYF. CDR3 sequence (DNA): TGTGCCAGCAGTTTAGCCGTGGGAGTGAGGTCCTACGAGCAGTACTTC.

The rearrangement uses TRBV4-2 and TRBJ1-5, with D uncertain. This CDR3 has 13 amino acids. V gave up 0 bases and J gave up 3 bases, with 3 bases separating them. CDR1 and CDR2 from the germline V gene are LGHNA and YNFKEQ. CDR3 protein: CASSQDTNQPQHF. As DNA, the CDR3 is TGTGCCAGCAGCCAAGACACCAATCAGCCCCAGCATTTT.

V and J are TRBV7-2 and TRBJ2-7; D perhaps matches TRBD2 (5 bases). The CDR3 sequence is 15 residues long. With 1 base removed from V and 0 bases from J, the gap between germline ends came to 10 bases. The germline gives CDR1 SGHTA, CDR2 FQGNSA. This chain's CDR3 is CASSLGGPYSYEQYF. DNA for the CDR3: TGTGCCAGCAGCTTAGGCGGGCCCTACTCCTACGAGCAGTACTTC. The variable domain in full, completed from reference TRBV7-2 and TRBJ2-7, reads GAGVSQSPSNKVTEKGKDVELRCDPISGHTALYWYRQSLGQGLEFLIYFQGNSAPDKSGLPSDRFSAERTGGSVSTLTIQRTQQEDSAVYLCASSLGGPYSYEQYFGPGTRLTVT.

This sequence joins TRBV12-3 or TRBV12-4 and TRBJ1-1, with a tentative D call TRBD1 (6 bases). The CDR3 extends over 13 amino acids. V lost 6 bases and J 7 bases, leaving 15 bases between the germline ends. The CDR3 loop reads CASRLTGTDEAFF. The CDR3 DNA sequence: TGTGCCAGCAGACTGACAGGTACCGATGAAGCTTTCTTT.

At least ten counts were recorded for this clonotype. The chain recombines TRBV20-1 with TRBJ2-3; 10 bases align to TRBD2. Losses at the gene ends were 4 bases for V and 4 bases for J; bases not matched to a gene: 5. The CDR3 loop spans 14 amino acids. Germline CDR1 reads DFQATT; CDR2 reads SNEGSKA (reference sequence). In nucleotides, the CDR3 is TGCAGTGCTACGACTAGCGGGTTGGCAGATACGCAGTATTTT. This gives the protein CSATTSGLADTQYF.

This clonotype was picked up a small number of times. The DNA of the CDR3 is TGTGCCAGCAGTTACCTAGGAAGCGGGAGGCAGTTCTTC. It is translated as CASSYLGSGRQFF. The chain uses TRBV6-5 and TRBJ2-1, with 8 bases lining up with TRBD2. The CDR3 has 13 amino acids. V lost 2 bases to trimming and J lost 12 bases; unmatched junction nucleotides: 6. The germline CDR1 and CDR2 sequences are MNHEY and SVGAGI.

This clonotype was recorded a few times. The chain is built from TRBV10-2 and TRBJ2-5, with 8 bases aligning to TRBD1. The CDR3 has 15 residues. Germline CDR1 is WSHSY and CDR2 is SAAADI. J was trimmed by 5 bases and V by 2 bases; bases with no gene match: 7. The CDR3 DNA is TGCGCCAGCAGTGAGAGGCACAGGGGGAAGGAGACCCAGTACTTC. Encoded protein: CASSERHRGKETQYF.

This clonotype was counted between two and nine times. V gene TRBV28 combines with J gene TRBJ2-5; 7 bases fit TRBD2. The J call is uncertain, as TRBJ2-7 better fits the DNA end. CDR3 length: 14 amino acids. Per the germline V gene, CDR1 is MDHEN and CDR2 is SYDVKM. The CDR3 DNA sequence: TGTGCCAGCAGTTTACGGGGGAGGGCCGACGAGCAGTACTTC. The encoded protein is CASSLRGRADEQYF.

J is TRBJ2-1 and V is TRBV9; TRBD2 agrees at 7 bases. J gave up 0 bases and V 1 base, and 19 bases lay outside the gene matches. This CDR3 region has 21 residues. CDR1 SGDLS and CDR2 YYNGEE come from the germline V gene. The CDR3 DNA is TGTGCCAGCAGCGTACCTAGAGCGGGACCGCCGGGCATGAGCTCCTACAATGAGCAGTTCTTC. This encodes CASSVPRAGPPGMSSYNEQFF.

This clonotype has a handful of counts. This rearrangement joins TRBV4-1 to TRBJ1-2, with D tentatively TRBD1 (5 bases). Trimming took 1 base from V and 8 from J, leaving 11 bases between them. The CDR3 is 13 amino acids. Germline assignment: CDR1 MGHRA and CDR2 YSYEKL. The CDR3 DNA is TGCGCCAGCAGCCAAGTATTTGGGGACGGCTACACCTTC. This encodes CASSQVFGDGYTF.

The V and J genes are TRBV12-3 or TRBV12-4 and TRBJ1-5; 9 nucleotides align to TRBD1. The CDR3 totals 14 residues. Trimming cost V 6 bases and J 4 bases; bases outside gene matches: 4. CDR3 coding DNA: TGTGCCAGCAGGGATGGGACAGGGAATCAGCCCCAGCATTTT. Protein: CASRDGTGNQPQHF.

This clonotype was picked up a small number of times. The V call is TRBV9, the J call TRBJ2-5; perhaps TRBD1 as D (6 bases). The DNA end is more similar to TRBJ2-7, so the J call may be wrong. The CDR3 sequence is 15 residues long. Germline CDR1 is SGDLS and CDR2 is YYNGEE. CDR3 bases: TGTGCCAGCAGCGTAGTCCCGGGATGGGGGCACGAGCAGTACTTC. Translating gives CASSVVPGWGHEQYF.

This clonotype was detected only a few times. The chain has TRBV2 and TRBJ2-1, with 8 bases lining up with TRBD1. V shed 6 bases and J 5 bases; nucleotides not matched to a gene: 3. The CDR3 sequence is 13 residues long. CDR1 is SNHLY and CDR2 is FYNNEI in the germline V gene. In DNA, the CDR3 is TGTGCCAGCAGGATGGACAGGGACAATGAGCAGTTCTTC. It translates to CASRMDRDNEQFF.

This clonotype has ten or more counts. This chain connects TRBV12-3 or TRBV12-4 to TRBJ2-1, with TRBD2 matching over 7 bases. Trimming removed 3 bases from V and 4 bases from J; junction bases left unmatched: 3. CDR3 length equals 14 residues. This chain's CDR3 is CASSFREAYNEQFF. As DNA, the CDR3 is TGTGCCAGCAGTTTTCGGGAGGCGTACAATGAGCAGTTCTTC.

This sequence joins TRBV20-1 and TRBJ2-1; D is undetermined. Germline assignment: CDR1 DFQATT and CDR2 SNEGSKA (reference sequence). This CDR3 contains 15 residues. CDR3 sequence: CGIPLRRLAYNEQFF. The CDR3 region has the DNA TGCGGTATCCCCCTCCGGCGCCTGGCTTACAATGAGCAGTTCTTC.

This clonotype was counted a single time. A much larger clone lies one base from this, so it may be a read error. CDR3 amino acids: CASSSVEGLQETQFF. The CDR3 region has the DNA TGTGCCAGCAGTTCCGTAGAGGGACTACAAGAGACCCAGTTCTTC. The genes are TRBV28 and TRBJ2-5; TRBD2 matches at 7 bases. The last part of the DNA fits TRBJ2-1 better; the J call may be wrong. CDR1 and CDR2 from the germline V gene are MDHEN and SYDVKM. This CDR3 has 15 amino acids.

This CDR3 reads CASSKLTGTDTQYF. The CDR3 bases are TGTGCCAGCAGTAAGTTAACAGGCACAGATACGCAGTATTTT. V is TRBV27 and J is TRBJ2-3, with D unresolved. The germline CDR1 and CDR2 sequences are MNHEY and SMNVEV (reference sequence). The CDR3 is made up of 14 amino acids. Trimming removed 5 bases at V and 1 base at J, with 10 bases between.

The chain carries TRBV2 and TRBJ2-7; D is unclear. The assigned J gene may be wrong: the sequence end matches TRBJ2-5 better. Germline-derived CDR1 and CDR2 are SNHLY and FYNNEI. The CDR3 sequence is 12 residues long. The CDR3 bases are TGTGCCAGCAGTGAAGTAACAGAGACCCAGTACTTC. Translating gives CASSEVTETQYF.

This chain joins TRBV12-3 or TRBV12-4 and TRBJ1-2, with no clear D. The V end was cut by 4 bases, the J end by 0 bases, with 6 bases between. The CDR3 loop spans 13 amino acids. The CDR3 nucleotides read TGTGCCAGCAGTTCAATCGCTAACTATGGCTACACCTTC. Translating it yields CASSSIANYGYTF.